This TCR beta chain originates from a study of blood T cell repertoires in COVID-19. The table came from immunoSEQ multiplex PCR; TCRdb's copy has only in-frame clones and leaves some out. The sample yields around 470,000 clones, roughly 91% seen once. The sequence derives from a young man who had recovered from COVID-19. The sequencing sample was made of PBMCs or T cells enriched from blood (not recorded which).

The chain's CDR3 is CASSQGGGRGNTIYF. The CDR3 DNA reads TGCGCCAGCAGCCAAGGGGGGGGGCGTGGAAACACCATATATTTT. V and J are TRBV4-1 and TRBJ1-3; tentatively, D is TRBD1 (6 bases). The CDR3 has 15 amino acids. Germline V gives CDR1 MGHRA, CDR2 YSYEKL. The V end lost 1 base, the J end lost 3 bases, and 10 bases lay between the germline ends.